Sequencing of this TCR beta chain was carried out in a study of shared clonotypes between healthy human individuals (dated by TCRdb to the early 2020s). About the investigation overall: The cohort included a few men and a couple of women between 18 and 49 years of age. Different laboratories and diverse techniques were used to prepare libraries and sequence TCR repertoires, to increase sequencing depth and limit assay-specific biases. To estimate repertoire size and how much clonotype sharing occurs between individuals, the study deeply sequenced the blood TCR repertoires of roughly 5 healthy adults. Per donor, leukapheresis produced somewhere between about 0.9 and 9.5 billion PBMCs. General study outcomes and caveats: Pairwise subsampling led to the expectation that sequencing depth would affect the degree of clonotype sharing among donors. Sampling was restricted to blood, and TCR repertoires in tissues likely differ from the TCR repertoires found in blood. The small number of donors limited the genetic and exposure-history diversity represented.

Donors were healthy HIV-negative adults with no recently reported acute infections or vaccinations. Only Caucasian adults living in Nashville, Tennessee, USA were represented among the donors. For unsorted samples, tens of millions of PBMCs were counted and genomic DNA was extracted with the QIAamp DNA Blood Mini kit. Blood was obtained by leukapheresis, after which PBMCs were separated by Ficoll-Histopaque density gradient centrifugation and cryopreserved in liquid nitrogen vapor phase. In regard to this clone: The antigen this receptor binds is unknown. No much larger clone is present one base from it, and per-base qualities are unavailable.

The junction shows trimming of 5 bases on V and 5 bases on J, plus 7 bases between the germline ends. CDR1 and CDR2 are drawn from the germline V gene: KGHSH, LQKENI. Spanning cysteine to phenylalanine, the CDR3 consists of 13 amino acids. The kept DNA is CDR3 alone, 39 bases in frame from the first base. Using the deep immunoSEQ assay, TCR CDR3 regions were amplified from genomic DNA by multiplex PCR. Genomic DNA extracted from each cell subset was distributed evenly over all wells of several immunoSEQ 96-well plates, and each plate served as one replicate. For unsorted PBMC, around 0.3 ug genomic DNA, equal to 32,000 or so T cell genomes, was loaded into each replicate PCR. Genomic DNA from unsorted PBMC was sequenced over ten immunoSEQ deep assay plates. Purified libraries were measured with a Qubit 3.0 fluorometer, size-checked on a Bioanalyzer 2100, and measured again with the KAPA Library Quantification kit. Every immunoSEQ 96-well plate was sequenced on a dedicated single-read 150-cycle Illumina NextSeq 550 flow cell. For the original study's pipeline: The immunoSEQ output contained only junctional sequences without quality scores, so filtering could not match that applied to full-length reads. To assign V/J genes and CDR3, sequences were annotated using PyIR, a Python wrapper for IgBLAST v1.9, with IMGT germline references. Reads were removed for weak V/J assignments (E-value above 1e-6), missing CDR3, stop codons, out-of-frame junctions, or ambiguous translated residues. V3J clonotypes were defined by identical inferred V gene, J gene, and CDR3 amino acid sequence. To compute the percentage overlap between repertoires, the number of shared unique clonotypes was divided by the size of the smaller repertoire. Richness of each repertoire was evaluated using RTK rarefaction, the Chao1 estimator, and Recon v2.1 estimates of unobserved clonotypes. This is the immuneACCESS table as TCRdb keeps it, with only in-frame sequences that have V and J called. A part of the clones is gone; compared with another copy, unresolved V genes explain less than half, and the rest is unexplained. V, J and clone size were drawn from that table, and D and trimming were deduced from the DNA. This sample is represented by around 500,000 clones; approximately 82% of them were singletons. The ten largest clones represent approximately 12% of the sample.

Material: PBMCs. The chain is encoded by TRBV18 joined to TRBJ1-6, with the D gene not confidently named. This clonotype originated in a woman aged 40 to 50 in good health. Some clones in this sample may be carry-over from other donors' samples. The DNA is TGTGCCAGCTCAGATACGAATAATTCACCCCTCCACTTT. This gives the protein CASSDTNNSPLHF.